This T cell receptor (beta chain) stems from a study of cytomegalovirus exposure and HLA in healthy donors. The study's findings and limits: Several of the most significant clusters appeared, in a later analysis, to be linked to common viral pathogens. Presence/absence analyses assumed roughly uniform sequencing depth across donors.

Germline-derived CDR1 and CDR2 are WSHSY and SAAADI. The CDR3 consists of 16 residues. V shed 6 bases, J shed 2 bases, and the junction held 11 bases outside the gene matches. Notes on this clone: The target antigen is unknown.

With 60 Vbeta and 13 Jbeta primers, the PCR was carried out. Some clones are missing from TCRdb's copy, which holds only in-frame ones; the method was immunoSEQ multiplex PCR. The data hold 120,000 or so clones, with roughly 86% observed a single time. Sequencing used PBMCs. The chain recombines TRBV10-2 with TRBJ2-3, with TRBD2 identical over 7 bases. The receptor comes from a man between 18 and 29 years old in good health and CMV-seronegative. DNA of the CDR3: TGCGCCAGCAGCGACGGGACTACGCTATTCACAGATACGCAGTATTTT. It encodes CASSDGTTLFTDTQYF.